The next 9 T cell receptor beta chains were all read from a single sample in a study of cytomegalovirus exposure and HLA in healthy donors. The PCR ran on 60 Vbeta and 13 Jbeta primers. Sequenced by immunoSEQ multiplex PCR; TCRdb stores in-frame clones only, minus some. Of about 200,000 clones listed, roughly 13% were seen once; the top ten hold less than 8.5%. The sequenced sample was PBMCs. These receptors all come from a man aged 45-65 years in good health and CMV-seropositive.

In its sample, this clone ranks as large (0.1 to 1%). The rearrangement joins TRBV28 to TRBJ1-5, with D unclear. The V gene lost 3 bases and the J gene lost 7 bases, with 7 bases spanning the gap. CDR3 length: 12 amino acids. Germline CDR1 and CDR2: MDHEN and SYDVKM. This chain's CDR3 is CASSLMRQPQHF. The CDR3 DNA is TGTGCCAGCAGTTTGATGAGGCAGCCCCAGCATTTT. Drawing the rest from reference TRBV28 and TRBJ1-5, the complete variable domain is DVKVTQSSRYLVKRTGEKVFLECVQDMDHENMFWYRQDPGLGLRLIYFSYDVKMKEKGDIPEGYSVSREKKERFSLILESASTNQTSMYLCASSLMRQPQHFGDGTRLSIL.

V gene TRBV28 combines with J gene TRBJ1-2, with D tentatively TRBD1 (6 bases). V was clipped by 4 bases and J by 5 bases, with 26 bases between them. The germline CDR1 and CDR2 sequences are MDHEN and SYDVKM. This CDR3 region has 18 residues. In DNA, the CDR3 is TGTGCCAGCAGTTCTCTGCCCCACTTACAGGGCTCGGGGTATGGCTACACCTTC. Translating gives CASSSLPHLQGSGYGYTF.

This clone was observed a few times. The chain is built from TRBV28 and TRBJ2-4; no clear D. CDR1 is MDHEN, CDR2 SYDVKM, per germline. V dropped 5 bases and J dropped 9 bases, with 8 bases sitting between them. The CDR3 length is 11 residues. The CDR3 reads CASSLPGIQYF. The CDR3 bases are TGTGCCAGCAGTCTCCCCGGCATTCAGTACTTC.

V and J are TRBV5-1 and TRBJ1-1, with a weak D call TRBD1 (6 bases). The CDR3 has 13 amino acids. V was trimmed by 6 bases and J by 3 bases, leaving 12 bases between them. Looked up from germline, CDR1 is SGHRS and CDR2 is YFSETQ. Written as DNA, the CDR3 is TGCGCCAGCAAAGGGGGGGTCGACACTGAAGCTTTCTTT. Its protein is CASKGGVDTEAFF.

The chain employs TRBV5-4 and TRBJ1-6; 10 nucleotides line up with TRBD1. This CDR3 is built from 15 residues. V was pared by 2 bases and J by 10 bases, with 6 bases of the junction left unmatched. Germline V gene data show CDR1 as SGHNT and CDR2 as YYREEE (reference sequence). In nucleotides, the CDR3 is TGTGCCAGCAGCTTCGACAGGGGGCAAGGATCACCCCTCCACTTT. This sequence encodes CASSFDRGQGSPLHF.

This clone was seen once. The chain links TRBV5-1 to TRBJ1-3, with TRBD1 matching 7 bases. Germline-derived CDR1 and CDR2 are SGHRS and YFSETQ. V trimming: 4 bases; J trimming: 7 bases; junction bases outside the gene matches: 8. The CDR3 loop spans 14 amino acids. DNA for the CDR3: TGCGCCAGCAGCGCAGGGACAGAGGGGAACACCATATATTTT. It specifies CASSAGTEGNTIYF.

The chain recombines TRBV5-4 with TRBJ2-1, with a tentative D call TRBD2 (6 bases). The V gene lost 4 bases and the J gene lost 6 bases, with 11 bases spanning the gap. The CDR3 covers 13 residues. Germline V gene lookup returns CDR1 SGHNT and CDR2 YYREEE (reference sequence). The DNA for the CDR3 is TGTGCCAGCAGCGGCGCCGGGAGCAATGAGCAGTTCTTC. Its translation: CASSGAGSNEQFF.

The V gene is TRBV6-5, the J gene TRBJ2-6, with unresolved D. This CDR3 has 15 amino acids. The germline gives CDR1 MNHEY, CDR2 SVGAGI. V gave up 0 bases and J gave up 0 bases, with 3 bases separating them. As DNA, the CDR3 is TGTGCCAGCAGTTACTCCGGCTCTGGGGCCAACGTCCTGACTTTC. This translates into CASSYSGSGANVLTF.

This clone was observed once. This chain uses TRBV7-2 with TRBJ1-3; D gene unclear. Germline V gene data show CDR1 as SGHTA and CDR2 as FQGNSA. Trimming took off 5 bases at V and 8 bases at J, with 10 bases between the two ends. CDR3 size: 12 residues. CDR3 sequence: CASSVGGYTIYF. The CDR3 nucleotides read TGTGCCAGCAGCGTCGGAGGGTACACCATATATTTT.